Only a few counts were recorded for the clone carrying this TCR beta chain. Its cognate antigen is unknown. These data are taken from a study of T cell repertoires in cytomegalovirus infection. The V and J ends lost 10 bases and 1 base respectively, with 11 bases between them. CDR3 length: 14 residues. TCRdb re-called the reads through MiXCR, storing one row per CDR3 protein. The table includes about 830,000 distinct CDR3 sequences, less than 35% detected once. The sample consisted of cultured CD8+ T cells from PBMCs, taken from culture after CMV antigen stimulation. The chain couples TRBV12-3 or TRBV12-4 to TRBJ2-6, with D possibly matching TRBD2 (5 bases). The clonotype originates from a human donor in good health (CMV status not recorded). Some clones in this sample may be carry-over from other donors' samples. The CDR3 is CAILGSSGANVLTF. Here the CDR3 DNA reads TGTGCCATCCTGGGGAGTTCTGGGGCCAACGTCCTGACTTTC.